This TCR beta chain is from a study of blood T cell repertoires in COVID-19 (TCRdb year 2020). For the wider study: Collaborator samples came from the United States, Italy and Spain and covered acute and convalescent phases of COVID-19. A freely available public database, intended as a resource for researchers studying the immune response to SARS-CoV-2, is where the repertoires were released. Subjects who had been exposed to COVID-19, were actively infected with it, or had recovered from it provided the deeply sampled blood TCRbeta repertoires that made up the dataset. Nearly every sample came with metadata listing a de-identified subject ID, COVID-19 status, age in years and sex. Where HLA class I and class II types were available, the types were taken from metadata supplied by the sample provider, not from assay-based typing. The material from the prospective study consisted of cDNA or gDNA derived from T cells, B-cell-depleted T cells, or PBMCs. Samples were obtained from the ongoing ImmuneRACE study (first 160 participants) and from about 1,300 subjects provided by 6 global collaborators. The research as a whole found: How much clinical and demographic metadata was included differed by source and by participant, and the metadata was provided uncurated.

Each collaborating institution followed its own protocols to collect whole blood in K2EDTA tubes. For TCRbeta analysis, collaborators shipped samples as frozen whole blood, isolated PBMCs, or DNA extracted from either of those sample types. About this clone: Its specific antigen is unknown. Base qualities are not recorded, but no much larger clone differs from it by a single base.

From cysteine to phenylalanine, the CDR3 is 14 amino acids long. This entry keeps only the CDR3 DNA: 42 bases, framed from base 1. For CDR1 and CDR2, the germline V gene lists SGHTA and FQGTGA. V is shortened by 5 bases, J by 3 bases, and the region joining them spans 10 bases. TCRbeta CDR3 regions were amplified from genomic DNA using the immunoSEQ Assay, a bias-controlled multiplex PCR. Regarding the original processing steps: Within the assay, amplification of reference gene primers was used to estimate how many nucleated cells each sample contained. To quantify the absolute abundance of each unique TCRbeta CDR3 rearrangement, sequence reads were collapsed and filtered. For each sample, productive Simpson clonality was calculated as the square root of Simpson's diversity index across productive rearrangements. The table comes from immuneACCESS by way of TCRdb, which keeps in-frame sequences with V and J called. Part of the clones is missing from these tables; in studies checked, under half for an unresolved V gene and the rest for unknown reasons. V, J and clone size are those of that table, while D and trimming were read from the DNA. The sample includes approximately 260,000 clones, with about nine tenths observed a single time. The ten largest clonotypes hold 3% to 4% of the sample.

The chain was built from TRBV7-3 and TRBJ2-2; the D gene lacks a confident call. This receptor was identified in a woman aged 40 to 50 with acute or convalescent COVID-19. Sequences were obtained from peripheral blood. The CDR3 sequence is CASSRIAYTGELFF. The DNA sequence is as follows: TGTGCCAGCAGCCGGATAGCTTACACCGGGGAGCTGTTTTTT.